This is a list of T cell receptor beta chains from one sample in a study of spatial heterogeneity in lung cancer. TCRdb re-derived calls from the 5' RACE reads in MiXCR, one entry per CDR3 protein. The sample yields 110,000 or so distinct CDR3 sequences, about 10% seen once. The starting material was PBMCs, obtained at follow-up. The receptors were sampled from a female donor with early-stage non-small cell lung cancer. The CDR3 runs from the conserved cysteine through the conserved F or W. A D gene is named only where the DNA matches it firmly. For some rows the clone size is stated as once, few or many, or as a class when expanded; others skip it.

D gene: TRBD1
V gene: TRBV29-1
clone size: many
J gene: TRBJ1-1
CDR3 protein: CSVTQPQGADTEAFF
CDR3 DNA: TGCAGCGTGACACAACCACAGGGGGCGGACACTGAAGCTTTCTTT

D gene: TRBD1
V gene: TRBV6-2/TRBV6-3
clone size: few
J gene: TRBJ2-4
CDR3 protein: CASSTRTGVKNIQYF
CDR3 DNA: TGTGCCAGCAGTACCCGGACAGGGGTGAAAAACATTCAGTACTTC

D gene: .
V gene: TRBV28
clone size: .
J gene: TRBJ2-5
CDR3 protein: CASSPPSAETQYF
CDR3 DNA: TGTGCCAGCAGTCCGCCCTCCGCTGAGACCCAGTACTTC

D gene: .
V gene: TRBV20-1
clone size: few
J gene: TRBJ2-3
CDR3 protein: CSARTLTDTQYF
CDR3 DNA: TGCAGTGCTAGGACATTAACAGATACGCAGTATTTT

D gene: .
V gene: TRBV7-2
clone size: .
J gene: TRBJ1-3
CDR3 protein: CASSLLQSSGNTIYF
CDR3 DNA: TGTGCCAGCAGCTTACTCCAGAGCTCTGGAAACACCATATATTTT

D gene: .
V gene: TRBV10-3
clone size: few
J gene: TRBJ1-2
CDR3 protein: CAIRGGQGTSNYGYTF
CDR3 DNA: TGTGCCATCAGGGGAGGGCAGGGGACTTCTAACTATGGCTACACCTTC

D gene: TRBD2
V gene: TRBV29-1
clone size: many
J gene: TRBJ2-3
CDR3 protein: CSVRGTSGKDTQYF
CDR3 DNA: TGCAGCGTGCGCGGGACTAGCGGGAAGGATACGCAGTATTTT

D gene: TRBD1
V gene: TRBV3-1
clone size: many
J gene: TRBJ1-1
CDR3 protein: CASSHKGQGGTEAFF
CDR3 DNA: TGTGCCAGCAGCCACAAGGGACAGGGAGGCACTGAAGCTTTCTTT

D gene: .
V gene: TRBV18
clone size: many
J gene: TRBJ2-2
CDR3 protein: CASLSGQNTGELFF
CDR3 DNA: TGTGCCAGCCTCTCGGGGCAGAACACCGGGGAGCTGTTTTTT

D gene: TRBD2
V gene: TRBV19
clone size: .
J gene: TRBJ2-1
CDR3 protein: CASSTSGSQANEQFF
CDR3 DNA: TGTGCCAGTAGTACTAGCGGGAGCCAGGCAAATGAGCAGTTCTTC

D gene: .
V gene: TRBV27
clone size: few
J gene: TRBJ2-3
CDR3 protein: CASSFYSTDTQYF
CDR3 DNA: TGTGCCAGCAGTTTCTATAGTACAGATACGCAGTATTTT

D gene: .
V gene: TRBV12-3/TRBV12-4
clone size: few
J gene: TRBJ1-2
CDR3 protein: CASSFGRYNYGYTF
CDR3 DNA: TGTGCCAGCAGTTTCGGCCGCTACAACTATGGCTACACCTTC

D gene: .
V gene: TRBV27
clone size: .
J gene: TRBJ1-1
CDR3 protein: CASSPAYVNTEAFF
CDR3 DNA: TGTGCCAGCAGTCCCGCATATGTGAACACTGAAGCTTTCTTT

D gene: .
V gene: TRBV28
clone size: .
J gene: TRBJ2-3
CDR3 protein: CASSSPQGLTDTQYF
CDR3 DNA: TGTGCCAGCAGTTCCCCTCAGGGCCTCACAGATACGCAGTATTTT

D gene: TRBD2
V gene: TRBV20-1
clone size: few
J gene: TRBJ2-2
CDR3 protein: CSAAGTSVSGELFF
CDR3 DNA: TGCAGTGCTGCCGGGACTAGCGTATCCGGGGAGCTGTTTTTT

D gene: .
V gene: TRBV11-3
clone size: many
J gene: TRBJ2-5
CDR3 protein: CASRGGIQTQYF
CDR3 DNA: TGTGCCAGCCGTGGCGGGATACAGACCCAGTACTTC

D gene: TRBD1
V gene: TRBV6-2/TRBV6-3
clone size: many
J gene: TRBJ1-1
CDR3 protein: CATGDRGRRTEAFF
CDR3 DNA: TGTGCCACCGGGGACAGGGGGCGTCGGACTGAAGCTTTCTTT

D gene: TRBD2
V gene: TRBV28
clone size: few
J gene: TRBJ2-7
CDR3 protein: CASRLREGRQEQYF
CDR3 DNA: TGTGCCAGCAGATTACGGGAGGGTCGACAGGAGCAGTACTTC

D gene: TRBD1
V gene: TRBV7-2
clone size: .
J gene: TRBJ2-3
CDR3 protein: CASAPGQGGDTQYF
CDR3 DNA: TGTGCCAGCGCACCGGGACAGGGGGGAGATACGCAGTATTTT

D gene: TRBD1
V gene: TRBV4-1
clone size: .
J gene: TRBJ1-4
CDR3 protein: CASSLAWGGTDEKLFF
CDR3 DNA: TGCGCCAGCAGCCTGGCTTGGGGGGGGACAGACGAAAAACTGTTTTTT

D gene: .
V gene: TRBV21-1
clone size: .
J gene: TRBJ1-1
CDR3 protein: CGTGVRGMNTEAFF
CDR3 DNA: TGTGGTACAGGGGTGAGGGGGATGAACACTGAAGCTTTCTTT

D gene: TRBD2
V gene: TRBV28
clone size: few
J gene: TRBJ2-1
CDR3 protein: CASSPSGAGYNEQFF
CDR3 DNA: TGTGCCAGCTCTCCCAGCGGGGCAGGGTACAATGAGCAGTTCTTC

D gene: TRBD1
V gene: TRBV29-1
clone size: few
J gene: TRBJ2-5
CDR3 protein: CSVADRGRETQYF
CDR3 DNA: TGCAGCGTTGCCGACAGGGGTCGGGAGACCCAGTACTTC

D gene: .
V gene: TRBV30
clone size: .
J gene: TRBJ2-3
CDR3 protein: CAWSKGSTDTQYF
CDR3 DNA: TGTGCCTGGAGTAAGGGTAGCACAGATACGCAGTATTTT

D gene: TRBD2
V gene: TRBV9
clone size: many
J gene: TRBJ2-1
CDR3 protein: CASSLGTSGNNEQFF
CDR3 DNA: TGTGCCAGCAGCCTAGGGACTAGCGGGAACAATGAGCAGTTCTTC

D gene: .
V gene: TRBV10-3
clone size: many
J gene: TRBJ2-4
CDR3 protein: CAISDSTGAKNIQYF
CDR3 DNA: TGTGCCATCAGTGATTCTACTGGGGCCAAAAACATTCAGTACTTC

D gene: .
V gene: TRBV24-1
clone size: few
J gene: TRBJ2-2
CDR3 protein: CATTPGTDTGELFF
CDR3 DNA: TGTGCCACCACCCCCGGGACGGACACCGGGGAGCTGTTTTTT

D gene: .
V gene: TRBV18
clone size: .
J gene: TRBJ1-1
CDR3 protein: CASSPSMSGTEAFF
CDR3 DNA: TGTGCCAGCTCACCAAGCATGTCGGGGACTGAAGCTTTCTTT

D gene: .
V gene: TRBV20-1
clone size: .
J gene: TRBJ2-5
CDR3 protein: CSARDPRVPEETQYF
CDR3 DNA: TGCAGTGCTAGAGATCCCAGAGTCCCAGAAGAGACCCAGTACTTC

D gene: .
V gene: TRBV2
clone size: .
J gene: TRBJ2-5
CDR3 protein: CASSDWDTQETQYF
CDR3 DNA: TGTGCCAGCAGTGACTGGGACACCCAAGAGACCCAGTACTTC

D gene: TRBD1
V gene: TRBV11-2
clone size: .
J gene: TRBJ2-5
CDR3 protein: CASSSDRGETQYF
CDR3 DNA: TGTGCCAGCAGCTCCGACAGGGGTGAGACCCAGTACTTC

D gene: .
V gene: TRBV7-2
clone size: .
J gene: TRBJ1-3
CDR3 protein: CASSPPGTGNTIYF
CDR3 DNA: TGTGCCAGCAGCCCGCCCGGCACTGGAAACACCATATATTTT

D gene: .
V gene: TRBV28
clone size: few
J gene: TRBJ2-1
CDR3 protein: CASSFAHGYNEQFF
CDR3 DNA: TGTGCCAGCAGTTTCGCACACGGGTACAATGAGCAGTTCTTC

D gene: TRBD1
V gene: TRBV11-2
clone size: .
J gene: TRBJ2-4
CDR3 protein: CASSFRGQGSAKNIQYF
CDR3 DNA: TGTGCCAGCAGCTTTAGGGGACAGGGGAGCGCCAAAAACATTCAGTACTTC

D gene: TRBD1
V gene: TRBV25-1
clone size: few
J gene: TRBJ1-4
CDR3 protein: CASSESAGGYNEKLFF
CDR3 DNA: TGTGCCAGCAGTGAATCCGCAGGGGGCTATAATGAAAAACTGTTTTTT

D gene: .
V gene: TRBV6-2/TRBV6-3
clone size: few
J gene: TRBJ2-5
CDR3 protein: CATAFGGIETQYF
CDR3 DNA: TGTGCCACGGCCTTTGGCGGGATTGAGACCCAGTACTTC

D gene: .
V gene: TRBV6-5
clone size: few
J gene: TRBJ1-6
CDR3 protein: CASRPGTPGNSPLHF
CDR3 DNA: TGTGCCAGCAGACCCGGGACTCCGGGTAATTCACCCCTCCACTTT

D gene: .
V gene: TRBV27
clone size: .
J gene: TRBJ1-1
CDR3 protein: CASKDSNTEAFF
CDR3 DNA: TGTGCCAGCAAAGACAGTAACACTGAAGCTTTCTTT

D gene: .
V gene: TRBV28
clone size: many
J gene: TRBJ1-6
CDR3 protein: CASSPTQSSPLHF
CDR3 DNA: TGTGCCAGCAGTCCGACACAAAGTTCACCCCTCCACTTT

D gene: .
V gene: TRBV20-1
clone size: few
J gene: TRBJ2-5
CDR3 protein: CSAQSPGNKETQYF
CDR3 DNA: TGCAGTGCCCAGTCCCCTGGGAACAAAGAGACCCAGTACTTC

D gene: TRBD2
V gene: TRBV20-1
clone size: many
J gene: TRBJ2-1
CDR3 protein: CSARNPTSGRSYNEQFF
CDR3 DNA: TGCAGTGCTCGCAACCCGACTAGCGGGAGATCGTACAATGAGCAGTTCTTC

D gene: .
V gene: TRBV5-1
clone size: many
J gene: TRBJ2-3
CDR3 protein: CASSLSGYTDTQYF
CDR3 DNA: TGCGCCAGCAGCCTTAGCGGCTACACAGATACGCAGTATTTT

D gene: TRBD2
V gene: TRBV7-2
clone size: few
J gene: TRBJ2-3
CDR3 protein: CASSLGREGTQYF
CDR3 DNA: TGTGCCAGCAGCTTAGGGCGGGAGGGTACGCAGTATTTT

D gene: TRBD2
V gene: TRBV28
clone size: many
J gene: TRBJ2-1
CDR3 protein: CASSFTGLAGVYEQFF
CDR3 DNA: TGTGCCAGCAGTTTTACGGGACTAGCGGGAGTGTATGAGCAGTTCTTC

D gene: TRBD1
V gene: TRBV24-1
clone size: .
J gene: TRBJ2-1
CDR3 protein: CATSDRRTGPYNEQFF
CDR3 DNA: TGTGCCACCAGTGACCGAAGGACAGGGCCCTACAATGAGCAGTTCTTC

D gene: .
V gene: TRBV2
clone size: few
J gene: TRBJ1-5
CDR3 protein: CASSADRLSNQPQHF
CDR3 DNA: TGTGCCAGCAGTGCCGACAGACTTAGCAATCAGCCCCAGCATTTT

D gene: TRBD2
V gene: TRBV7-9
clone size: few
J gene: TRBJ2-5
CDR3 protein: CASSLTSGISETQYF
CDR3 DNA: TGTGCCAGCAGCTTAACTAGCGGGATCAGCGAGACCCAGTACTTC

D gene: .
V gene: TRBV12-3/TRBV12-4
clone size: .
J gene: TRBJ2-4
CDR3 protein: CASSPQTGPQNIQYF
CDR3 DNA: TGTGCCAGCAGTCCTCAAACAGGTCCACAAAACATTCAGTACTTC